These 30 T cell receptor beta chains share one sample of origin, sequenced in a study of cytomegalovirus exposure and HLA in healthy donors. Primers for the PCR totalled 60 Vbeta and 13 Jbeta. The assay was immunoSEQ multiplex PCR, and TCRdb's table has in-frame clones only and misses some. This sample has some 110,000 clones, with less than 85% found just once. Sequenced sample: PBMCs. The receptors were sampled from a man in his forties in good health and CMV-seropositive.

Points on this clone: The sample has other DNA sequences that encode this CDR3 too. CDR3 sequence (DNA): TGTGCCAGCAGCTTGCTAGCGGGAGGGTCCTACAATGAGCAGTTCTTC. It is translated as CASSLLAGGSYNEQFF. The genes are TRBV7-3 and TRBJ2-1, with 12 bases that match TRBD2. This CDR3 is built from 16 residues. The germline CDR1 and CDR2 sequences are SGHTA and FQGTGA. The J segment lost 1 base and the V segment lost 3 bases, leaving 1 base of the junction unmatched.

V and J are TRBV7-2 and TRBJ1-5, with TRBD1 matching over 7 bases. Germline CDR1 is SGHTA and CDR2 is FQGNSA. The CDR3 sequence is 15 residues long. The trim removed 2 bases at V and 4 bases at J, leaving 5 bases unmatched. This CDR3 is CASSLRGQTNQPQHF. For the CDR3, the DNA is TGTGCCAGCAGCTTAAGGGGACAGACGAATCAGCCCCAGCATTTT.

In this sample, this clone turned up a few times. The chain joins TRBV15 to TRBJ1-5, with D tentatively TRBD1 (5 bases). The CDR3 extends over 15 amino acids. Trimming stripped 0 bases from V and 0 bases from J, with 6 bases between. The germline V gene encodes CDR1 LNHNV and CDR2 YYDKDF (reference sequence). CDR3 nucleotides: TGTGCCACCAGCAGAGACAGGGCTAGCAATCAGCCCCAGCATTTT. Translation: CATSRDRASNQPQHF.

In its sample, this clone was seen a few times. DNA of the CDR3: TGTGCCAGCAGTGAAATAGTTAGCGGGGGCAAAATATACACAGATACGCAGTATTTT. The encoded protein is CASSEIVSGGKIYTDTQYF. The chain uses TRBV6-1 and TRBJ2-3; 9 bases are a match to TRBD2. Germline V gives CDR1 MNHNS, CDR2 SASEGT. The V segment lost 2 bases and the J segment 2 bases; nucleotides outside the gene matches: 14. The CDR3 totals 19 residues.

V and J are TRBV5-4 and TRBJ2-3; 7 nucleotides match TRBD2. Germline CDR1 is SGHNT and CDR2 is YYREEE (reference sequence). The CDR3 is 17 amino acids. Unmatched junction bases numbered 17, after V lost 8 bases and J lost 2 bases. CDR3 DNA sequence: TGTGCCAGTACACTAAGGCGGAGCGGGGTGGTCACAGATACGCAGTATTTT. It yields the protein CASTLRRSGVVTDTQYF.

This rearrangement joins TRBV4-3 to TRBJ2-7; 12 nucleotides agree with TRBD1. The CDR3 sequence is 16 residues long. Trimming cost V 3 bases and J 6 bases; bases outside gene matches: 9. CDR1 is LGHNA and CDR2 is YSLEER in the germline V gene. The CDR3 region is CASSQGAGTGGREQYF. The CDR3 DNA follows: TGCGCCAGCAGCCAGGGTGCCGGGACAGGGGGCCGCGAGCAGTACTTC.

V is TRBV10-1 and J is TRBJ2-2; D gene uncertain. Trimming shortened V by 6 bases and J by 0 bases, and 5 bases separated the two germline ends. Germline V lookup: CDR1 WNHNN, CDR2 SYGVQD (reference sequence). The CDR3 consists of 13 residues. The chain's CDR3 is CASSPANTGELFF. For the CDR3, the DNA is TGCGCCAGCAGCCCCGCGAACACCGGGGAGCTGTTTTTT.

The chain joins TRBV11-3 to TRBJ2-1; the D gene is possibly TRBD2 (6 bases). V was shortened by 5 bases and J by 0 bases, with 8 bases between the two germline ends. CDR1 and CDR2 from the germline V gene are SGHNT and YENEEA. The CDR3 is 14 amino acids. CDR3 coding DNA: TGTGCCAGCAGCGGGAGGTCCTCCTACAATGAGCAGTTCTTC. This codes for CASSGRSSYNEQFF.

The CDR3 here is CASSVGAGREATEAFF. CDR3 nucleotide sequence: TGTGCCAGCAGCGTAGGGGCAGGGAGGGAGGCCACTGAAGCTTTCTTT. The chain employs TRBV9 and TRBJ1-1, with TRBD1 as a possible D gene (5 bases). Germline-derived CDR1 and CDR2 are SGDLS and YYNGEE. This CDR3 contains 16 residues. The V end was cut by 0 bases, the J end by 4 bases, with 16 bases between. The full variable domain, its missing parts supplied by reference TRBV9 and TRBJ1-1, is DSGVTQTPKHLITATGQRVTLRCSPRSGDLSVYWYQQSLDQGLQFLIQYYNGEERAKGNILERFSAQQFPDLHSELNLSSLELGDSALYFCASSVGAGREATEAFFGQGTRLTVV.

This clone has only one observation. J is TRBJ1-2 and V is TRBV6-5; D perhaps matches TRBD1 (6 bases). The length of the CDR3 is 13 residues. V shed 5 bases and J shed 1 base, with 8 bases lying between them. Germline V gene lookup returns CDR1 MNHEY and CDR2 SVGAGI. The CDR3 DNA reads TGTGCCAGCAGTGTACAGGGTAACTATGGCTACACCTTC. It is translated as CASSVQGNYGYTF.

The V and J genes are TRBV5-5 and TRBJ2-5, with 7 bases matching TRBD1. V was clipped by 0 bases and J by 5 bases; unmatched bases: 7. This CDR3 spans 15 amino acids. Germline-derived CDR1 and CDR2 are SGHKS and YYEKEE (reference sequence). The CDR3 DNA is TGTGCCAGCAGCTTGGACAACAGGGGAAGGGAGACCCAGTACTTC. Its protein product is CASSLDNRGRETQYF.

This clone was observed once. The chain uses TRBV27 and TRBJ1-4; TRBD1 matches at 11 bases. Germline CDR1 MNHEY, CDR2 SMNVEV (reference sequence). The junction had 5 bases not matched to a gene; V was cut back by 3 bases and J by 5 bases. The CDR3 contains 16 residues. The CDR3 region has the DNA TGTGCCAGCAGTTTTGGGAGGACAGGGGGCAATGAAAAACTGTTTTTT. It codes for CASSFGRTGGNEKLFF.

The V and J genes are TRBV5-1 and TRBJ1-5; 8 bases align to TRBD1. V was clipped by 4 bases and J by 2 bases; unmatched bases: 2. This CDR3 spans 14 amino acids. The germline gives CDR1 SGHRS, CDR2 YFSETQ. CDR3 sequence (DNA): TGCGCCAGCAGCCAGACAGGGGGCAATCAGCCCCAGCATTTT. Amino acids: CASSQTGGNQPQHF.

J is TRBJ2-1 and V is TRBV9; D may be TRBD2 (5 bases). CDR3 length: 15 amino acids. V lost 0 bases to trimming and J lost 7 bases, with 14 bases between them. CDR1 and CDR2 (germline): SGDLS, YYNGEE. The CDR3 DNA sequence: TGTGCCAGCAGCGTAGCCCAGCGGAGTTGGAATGAGCAGTTCTTC. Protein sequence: CASSVAQRSWNEQFF.

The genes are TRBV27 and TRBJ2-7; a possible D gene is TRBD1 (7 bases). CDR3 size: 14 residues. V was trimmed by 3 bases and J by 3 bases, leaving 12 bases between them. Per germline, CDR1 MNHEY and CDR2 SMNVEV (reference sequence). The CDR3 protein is CASSFGRGVYEQYF. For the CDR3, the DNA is TGTGCCAGCAGTTTCGGCAGGGGGGTCTACGAGCAGTACTTC.

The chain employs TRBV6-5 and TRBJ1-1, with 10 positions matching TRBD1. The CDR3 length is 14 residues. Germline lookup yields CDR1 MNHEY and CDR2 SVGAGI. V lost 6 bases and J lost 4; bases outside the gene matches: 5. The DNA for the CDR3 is TGTGCCAGCAGGTCTAGGACAGGGGGCACTGAAGCTTTCTTT. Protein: CASRSRTGGTEAFF.

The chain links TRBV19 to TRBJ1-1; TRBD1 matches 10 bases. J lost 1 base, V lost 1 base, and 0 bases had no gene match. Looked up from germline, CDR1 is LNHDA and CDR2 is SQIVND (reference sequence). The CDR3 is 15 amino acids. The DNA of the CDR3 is TGTGCCAGTAGTATAGGGGACAGGGGGAACACTGAAGCTTTCTTT. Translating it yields CASSIGDRGNTEAFF.

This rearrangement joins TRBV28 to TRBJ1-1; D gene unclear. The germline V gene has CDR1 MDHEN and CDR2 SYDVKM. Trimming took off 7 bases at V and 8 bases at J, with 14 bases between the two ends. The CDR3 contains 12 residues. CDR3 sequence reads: CASTPQREEAFF. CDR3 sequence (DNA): TGTGCCAGCACCCCCCAGCGGGAAGAAGCTTTCTTT.

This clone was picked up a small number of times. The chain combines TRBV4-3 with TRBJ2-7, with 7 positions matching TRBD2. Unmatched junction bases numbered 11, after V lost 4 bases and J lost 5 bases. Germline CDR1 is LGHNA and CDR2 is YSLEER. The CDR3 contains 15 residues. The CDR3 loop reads CASSPYSGGPDEQYF. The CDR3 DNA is TGCGCCAGCAGCCCGTACTCGGGGGGACCCGACGAGCAGTACTTC.

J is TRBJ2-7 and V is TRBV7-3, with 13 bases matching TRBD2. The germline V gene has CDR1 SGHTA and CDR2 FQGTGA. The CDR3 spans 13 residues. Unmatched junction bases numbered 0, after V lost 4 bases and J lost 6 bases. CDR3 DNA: TGTGCCAGCAGCTGGACTAGCGGGAGCGAGCAGTACTTC. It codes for CASSWTSGSEQYF.

The CDR3 bases are TGTGCCAGCAGTGAGGGTCTGACGGGGAACACTGAAGCTTTCTTT. Protein product: CASSEGLTGNTEAFF. This chain links TRBV25-1 with TRBJ1-1; no clear D gene. This CDR3 has 15 amino acids. Germline assignment: CDR1 MGHDK and CDR2 SYGVNS. Trimming pared 3 bases from V and 1 base from J, leaving 12 bases between.

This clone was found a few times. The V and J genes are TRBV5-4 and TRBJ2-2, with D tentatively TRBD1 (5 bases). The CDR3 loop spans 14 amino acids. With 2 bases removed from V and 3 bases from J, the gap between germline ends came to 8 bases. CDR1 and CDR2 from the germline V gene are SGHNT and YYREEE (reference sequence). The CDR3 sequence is CASSLTTDTGELFF. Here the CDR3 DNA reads TGTGCCAGCAGCTTAACGACAGACACCGGGGAGCTGTTTTTT. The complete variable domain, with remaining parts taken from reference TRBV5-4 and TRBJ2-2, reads ETGVTQSPTHLIKTRGQQVTLRCSSQSGHNTVSWYQQALGQGPQFIFQYYREEENGRGNFPPRFSGLQFPNYSSELNVNALELDDSALYLCASSLTTDTGELFFGEGSRLTVL.

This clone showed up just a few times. CDR3 nucleotide sequence: TGTGCCAGCCGAAATAAGGGGGTCGAGGGTCTCTCTGGGGCCAACGTCCTGACTTTC. This sequence encodes CASRNKGVEGLSGANVLTF. The chain uses TRBV28 and TRBJ2-6; tentative D call: TRBD1 (6 bases). The CDR3 is 19 residues long. Germline loops: CDR1 MDHEN, CDR2 SYDVKM. Trimming took 8 bases from V and 0 from J, leaving 23 bases between them. The entire variable domain, with the rest obtained from reference TRBV28 and TRBJ2-6, is as follows: DVKVTQSSRYLVKRTGEKVFLECVQDMDHENMFWYRQDPGLGLRLIYFSYDVKMKEKGDIPEGYSVSREKKERFSLILESASTNQTSMYLCASRNKGVEGLSGANVLTFGAGSRLTVL.

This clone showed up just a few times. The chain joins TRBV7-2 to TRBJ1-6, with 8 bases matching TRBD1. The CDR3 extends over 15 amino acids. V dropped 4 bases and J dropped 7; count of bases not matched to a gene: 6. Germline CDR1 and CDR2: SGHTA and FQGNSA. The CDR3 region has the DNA TGTGCCAGCAGCTCGACAGGGGAGGGAAATTCACCCCTCCACTTT. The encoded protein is CASSSTGEGNSPLHF.

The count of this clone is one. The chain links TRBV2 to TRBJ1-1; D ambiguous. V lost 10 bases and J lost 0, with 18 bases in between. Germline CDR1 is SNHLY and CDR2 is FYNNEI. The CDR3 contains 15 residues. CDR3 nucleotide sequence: TGTGCCACGATGTTTGAACAGAACATGAACACTGAAGCTTTCTTT. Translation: CATMFEQNMNTEAFF.

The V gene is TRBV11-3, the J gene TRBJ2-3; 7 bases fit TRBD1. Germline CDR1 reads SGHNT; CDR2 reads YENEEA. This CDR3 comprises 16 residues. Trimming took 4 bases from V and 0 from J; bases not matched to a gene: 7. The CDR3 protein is CASSYRRGQSTDTQYF. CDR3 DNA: TGTGCCAGCAGCTACCGACGGGGACAGAGCACAGATACGCAGTATTTT.

CDR3 DNA sequence: TGTGCCAGCAGTTTAACCGGACAGGCGAACACTGAAGCTTTCTTT. Residues: CASSLTGQANTEAFF. This chain links TRBV28 with TRBJ1-1, with 7 bases matching TRBD1. This CDR3 is 15 amino acids long. Germline trimming cut 2 bases from V and 1 base from J; bases unmatched to any gene: 4. From germline, CDR1 is MDHEN and CDR2 SYDVKM. Supplemented by reference TRBV28 and TRBJ1-1, the full variable domain reads DVKVTQSSRYLVKRTGEKVFLECVQDMDHENMFWYRQDPGLGLRLIYFSYDVKMKEKGDIPEGYSVSREKKERFSLILESASTNQTSMYLCASSLTGQANTEAFFGQGTRLTVV.

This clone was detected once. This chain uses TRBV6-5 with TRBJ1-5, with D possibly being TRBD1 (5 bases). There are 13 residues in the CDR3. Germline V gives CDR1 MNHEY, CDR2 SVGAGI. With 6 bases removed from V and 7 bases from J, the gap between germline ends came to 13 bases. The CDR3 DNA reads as TGTGCCAGCAGCCTACAGGAGGGGCAGCCCCAGCATTTT. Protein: CASSLQEGQPQHF.

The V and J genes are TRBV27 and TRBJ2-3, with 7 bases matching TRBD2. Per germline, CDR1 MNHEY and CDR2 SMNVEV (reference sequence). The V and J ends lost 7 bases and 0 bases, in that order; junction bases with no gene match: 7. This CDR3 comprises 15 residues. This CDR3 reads CASTFIAGSTDTQYF. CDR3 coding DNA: TGTGCCAGCACCTTCATAGCGGGTAGCACAGATACGCAGTATTTT.

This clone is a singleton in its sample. This CDR3 is CASRDDRGYNEQFF. CDR3 sequence (DNA): TGTGCCAGCAGGGACGACAGGGGCTACAATGAGCAGTTCTTC. The J gene is TRBJ2-1, the V gene TRBV2; 8 nucleotides agree with TRBD1. CDR1 SNHLY and CDR2 FYNNEI come from the germline V gene. V shed 6 bases and J 3 bases; nucleotides not matched to a gene: 4. CDR3 length: 14 amino acids.